This passage covers 25 T cell receptor beta chains from one sample sequenced in a study of blood T cell repertoires in COVID-19. TCRdb keeps only in-frame clones here, not all; method: immunoSEQ multiplex PCR. The table includes 60,000 to 85,000 clones, 70% to 90% detected once. What was sequenced was peripheral blood. The source is a human donor in a cohort sampled during active COVID-19.

This chain links TRBV7-9 with TRBJ1-1; D not certain. This CDR3 has 15 residues. CDR1 is SEHNR, CDR2 FQNEAQ, per germline (reference sequence). Trimming took 5 bases from V and 3 from J, leaving 16 bases between them. The CDR3 loop reads CASSALRLRHTEAFF. The DNA for the CDR3 is TGTGCCAGCAGCGCTCTTCGACTTAGGCACACTGAAGCTTTCTTT.

This clone has just a few counts. The V gene is TRBV5-1, the J gene TRBJ1-2, with TRBD1 matching over 8 bases. The CDR3 totals 14 residues. Germline trimming cut 3 bases from V and 1 base from J; bases unmatched to any gene: 2. From germline, CDR1 is SGHRS and CDR2 YFSETQ. As DNA, the CDR3 is TGCGCCAGCAGCTCGACAGGGGATAACTATGGCTACACCTTC. It codes for CASSSTGDNYGYTF.

The rearrangement uses TRBV4-2 and TRBJ1-1; a weak D match, TRBD1 (5 bases). CDR1 is LGHNA, CDR2 YNFKEQ, per germline. CDR3 length: 16 amino acids. The V end lost 0 bases, the J end lost 5 bases, and 16 bases lay between the germline ends. The DNA of the CDR3 is TGTGCCAGCAGCCAAGAGGCGTCCCCTGGGGCGACTGAAGCTTTCTTT. Residues: CASSQEASPGATEAFF.

The chain carries TRBV19 and TRBJ2-3, with a tentative D call TRBD2 (6 bases). CDR1 is LNHDA, CDR2 SQIVND, per germline (reference sequence). There are 14 residues in the CDR3. The V end was cut by 1 base, the J end by 4 bases, with 9 bases between. CDR3 sequence reads: CASSIGEAADTQYF. CDR3 sequence (DNA): TGTGCCAGTAGTATAGGGGAGGCGGCAGATACGCAGTATTTT. Full variable domain (outside the CDR3, taken from reference TRBV19 and TRBJ2-3): DGGITQSPKYLFRKEGQNVTLSCEQNLNHDAMYWYRQDPGQGLRLIYYSQIVNDFQKGDIAEGYSVSREKKESFPLTVTSAQKNPTAFYLCASSIGEAADTQYFGPGTRLTVL.

The chain combines TRBV12-2 with TRBJ1-2; TRBD1 is the table's D call, not checked against the DNA. TRBV12-2 is listed as a pseudogene. The CDR3 extends over 15 amino acids. The DNA for the CDR3 is TGTGCAAGTCGCTTTAAGGACAGGGGGGACTATGGCTACACCTTC. Its translation is CASRFKDRGDYGYTF.

This chain connects TRBV9 to TRBJ2-2; D ambiguous. This CDR3 has 13 residues. V lost 2 bases to trimming and J lost 1 base, with 3 bases between them. Germline CDR1 and CDR2: SGDLS and YYNGEE. The CDR3 reads CASSVGNTGELFF. The CDR3 bases are TGTGCCAGCAGCGTCGGGAACACCGGGGAGCTGTTTTTT.

This rearrangement joins TRBV5-6 to TRBJ1-3; D is unresolved. This CDR3 comprises 16 residues. The V and J ends lost 1 base and 0 bases respectively, with 11 bases between them. CDR1 SGHDT and CDR2 YYEEEE come from the germline V gene. The CDR3 sequence is CASSLNPRYSGNTIYF. Here the CDR3 DNA reads TGTGCCAGCAGCTTGAATCCCCGGTACTCTGGAAACACCATATATTTT.

As regards this clone: A junction end diverges from the germline sequence, so it may reflect a read error. In the same sample, other DNA sequences code for this CDR3. This sequence joins TRBV2 and TRBJ2-1; D possibly corresponds to TRBD1 (5 bases). The CDR3 length is 15 residues. CDR1 is SNHLY, CDR2 FYNNEI, per germline. CDR3 in amino acids: CASSELGQPPPAPLF. In nucleotides, the CDR3 is TGTGCCAGCAGTGAACTGGGGCAGCCACCTCCAGCGCCTCTCTTC.

This chain uses TRBV2 with TRBJ1-2, with a weak D call TRBD1 (6 bases). This CDR3 is 13 amino acids long. Trimming took off 4 bases at V and 4 bases at J, with 10 bases between the two ends. Per germline, CDR1 SNHLY and CDR2 FYNNEI. This CDR3 reads CASSGGQTYGYTF. The DNA for the CDR3 is TGTGCCAGCAGTGGTGGACAGACCTATGGCTACACCTTC. Using reference TRBV2 and TRBJ1-2 for the parts outside the CDR3, the full variable domain is EPEVTQTPSHQVTQMGQEVILRCVPISNHLYFYWYRQILGQKVEFLVSFYNNEISEKSEIFDDQFSVERPDGSNFTLKIRSTKLEDSAMYFCASSGGQTYGYTFGSGTRLTVV.

The chain uses TRBV2 and TRBJ2-1, with a tentative D call TRBD2 (5 bases). The V end lost 8 bases, the J end lost 0 bases, and 14 bases lay between the germline ends. CDR3 length: 15 residues. Germline V lookup: CDR1 SNHLY, CDR2 FYNNEI. CDR3: CASQLTRASYNEQFF. The CDR3 bases are TGTGCCAGCCAACTGACGCGGGCCTCCTACAATGAGCAGTTCTTC.

The chain links TRBV2 to TRBJ2-5; 15 positions match TRBD2. V lost 7 bases and J lost 5; bases outside the gene matches: 5. In germline, CDR1 is SNHLY, CDR2 FYNNEI. This CDR3 has 15 amino acids. The CDR3 is CASTGLAGGRETQYF. CDR3 coding DNA: TGTGCCAGCACCGGACTAGCGGGGGGGCGTGAGACCCAGTACTTC.

As regards this clone: The same CDR3 is also encoded by other DNA sequences in this sample. V usage is TRBV19 and J usage is TRBJ2-5; 11 positions match TRBD2. Looked up from germline, CDR1 is LNHDA and CDR2 is SQIVND (reference sequence). Losses at the gene ends were 1 base for V and 5 bases for J; bases not matched to a gene: 0. The CDR3 spans 14 residues. CDR3 nucleotide sequence: TGTGCCAGTAGTATAGGACTAGCGGGGGAGACCCAGTACTTC. Protein: CASSIGLAGETQYF.

This CDR3 reads CASSTGTNSYEQYF. For the CDR3, the DNA is TGTGCCAGCAGCACCGGGACTAACTCCTACGAGCAGTACTTC. This chain connects TRBV5-4 to TRBJ2-7; 7 bases fit TRBD2. Trimming cost V 4 bases and J 0 bases; bases outside gene matches: 4. Germline CDR1 is SGHNT and CDR2 is YYREEE (reference sequence). This CDR3 is 14 amino acids long.

The chain employs TRBV11-3 and TRBJ1-1; TRBD1 aligns across 9 bases. V trimming: 6 bases; J trimming: 6 bases; junction bases outside the gene matches: 8. CDR3 length: 14 amino acids. The germline V gene encodes CDR1 SGHNT and CDR2 YENEEA. The CDR3: CASSPSTGGPEAFF. The CDR3 DNA reads TGTGCCAGCAGTCCGAGTACAGGGGGCCCTGAAGCTTTCTTT.

The rearrangement joins TRBV7-9 to TRBJ2-1; D is uncertain. The CDR3 loop spans 14 amino acids. The germline V gene encodes CDR1 SEHNR and CDR2 FQNEAQ (reference sequence). V lost 5 bases and J 5 bases, leaving 13 bases between the germline ends. CDR3 nucleotides: TGTGCCAGCAGCCATAAAATAGAGGACAATGAGCAGTTCTTC. Amino acid sequence: CASSHKIEDNEQFF.

The chain employs TRBV5-4 and TRBJ2-2, with 8 positions matching TRBD1. The germline CDR1 and CDR2 sequences are SGHNT and YYREEE (reference sequence). CDR3 length: 15 residues. V gave up 0 bases and J gave up 5 bases; unmatched junction bases: 3. The CDR3 DNA sequence: TGTGCCAGCAGCTTGGGGACAGGGAAAACCGGGGAGCTGTTTTTT. Protein: CASSLGTGKTGELFF.

This clone was seen once. The V gene is TRBV15, the J gene TRBJ2-1, with TRBD2 identical over 7 bases. Looked up from germline, CDR1 is LNHNV and CDR2 is YYDKDF (reference sequence). V was clipped by 0 bases and J by 5 bases; unmatched bases: 16. This CDR3 has 19 amino acids. The CDR3 loop reads CATSRDAKNAKRGNNEQFF. Written as DNA, the CDR3 is TGTGCCACCAGCAGAGATGCGAAGAATGCTAAGCGGGGAAACAATGAGCAGTTCTTC.

This chain uses TRBV6-5 with TRBJ2-7; possibly TRBD1 for D (6 bases). CDR1 MNHEY and CDR2 SVGAGI come from the germline V gene. V lost 6 bases, J lost 3 bases, and 15 bases lay in between. The CDR3 is 14 residues long. The CDR3 sequence is CASRSDRGGYEQYF. The CDR3 DNA reads as TGTGCCAGCAGATCCGACCGAGGGGGCTACGAGCAGTACTTC.

The chain carries TRBV19 and TRBJ2-4; TRBD1 matches 8 bases. Germline V gene data show CDR1 as LNHDA and CDR2 as SQIVND (reference sequence). V trimming: 7 bases; J trimming: 6 bases; junction bases outside the gene matches: 8. The CDR3 length is 14 residues. The CDR3 coding sequence is TGTGCCAGTATCCGAGACAGGGGAGTAAACATTCAGTACTTC. It is translated as CASIRDRGVNIQYF.

The chain couples TRBV18 to TRBJ1-2, with unresolved D. The V end was cut by 4 bases, the J end by 4 bases, with 13 bases between. Per the germline V gene, CDR1 is KGHSH and CDR2 is LQKENI. The CDR3 is 14 residues long. The CDR3 DNA sequence: TGTGCCAGCTCACGCGGTGGCGAGATCTATGGCTACACCTTC. Its translation is CASSRGGEIYGYTF.

This rearrangement joins TRBV7-2 to TRBJ1-1, with a weak D call TRBD1 (5 bases). This CDR3 is built from 18 residues. Trimming shortened V by 0 bases and J by 1 base, and 18 bases separated the two germline ends. Germline CDR1 and CDR2: SGHTA and FQGNSA. DNA of the CDR3: TGTGCCAGCAGCTTAGCGGGCCGGGGGGAGGGGACGAACACTGAAGCTTTCTTT. Translation gives CASSLAGRGEGTNTEAFF.

The chain has TRBV6-1 and TRBJ1-5; D unclear. Germline CDR1 MNHNS, CDR2 SASEGT. Between the trimmed V and J ends, which lost 2 bases and 11 bases, there was a span of 10 bases. This CDR3 comprises 12 residues. CDR3 DNA sequence: TGTGCCAGCAGTGAACAAGAGAGGGCCCAGCATTTT. Protein product: CASSEQERAQHF.

The rearrangement joins TRBV7-2 to TRBJ2-7; TRBD1 matches 7 bases. The germline CDR1 and CDR2 sequences are SGHTA and FQGNSA. The CDR3 extends over 14 amino acids. V shed 5 bases and J 5 bases; nucleotides not matched to a gene: 9. The CDR3 nucleotides read TGTGCCAGCAGCACCCGACAGGGTCCGCACGAGCAGTACTTC. Encoded protein: CASSTRQGPHEQYF.

The rearrangement links TRBV18 to TRBJ2-3; the match to TRBD1 covers 11 bases. The CDR3 has 15 amino acids. Germline V lookup: CDR1 KGHSH, CDR2 LQKENI. V trimming: 4 bases; J trimming: 4 bases; junction bases outside the gene matches: 4. Here the CDR3 DNA reads TGTGCCAGCTCACTCCGGACAGGGGGCTCAGATACGCAGTATTTT. It yields the protein CASSLRTGGSDTQYF.

The chain is built from TRBV2 and TRBJ1-2; 7 nucleotides match TRBD1. The CDR3 is 14 amino acids. Trimming at V came to 6 bases and at J to 4 bases, leaving 8 bases not matched to a gene. The germline V gene encodes CDR1 SNHLY and CDR2 FYNNEI. The CDR3 DNA is TGTGCCAGCAGGACCCAAGGGGGCCCCTATGGCTACACCTTC. This sequence encodes CASRTQGGPYGYTF. The full variable domain, rest sourced from reference TRBV2 and TRBJ1-2, is EPEVTQTPSHQVTQMGQEVILRCVPISNHLYFYWYRQILGQKVEFLVSFYNNEISEKSEIFDDQFSVERPDGSNFTLKIRSTKLEDSAMYFCASRTQGGPYGYTFGSGTRLTVV.